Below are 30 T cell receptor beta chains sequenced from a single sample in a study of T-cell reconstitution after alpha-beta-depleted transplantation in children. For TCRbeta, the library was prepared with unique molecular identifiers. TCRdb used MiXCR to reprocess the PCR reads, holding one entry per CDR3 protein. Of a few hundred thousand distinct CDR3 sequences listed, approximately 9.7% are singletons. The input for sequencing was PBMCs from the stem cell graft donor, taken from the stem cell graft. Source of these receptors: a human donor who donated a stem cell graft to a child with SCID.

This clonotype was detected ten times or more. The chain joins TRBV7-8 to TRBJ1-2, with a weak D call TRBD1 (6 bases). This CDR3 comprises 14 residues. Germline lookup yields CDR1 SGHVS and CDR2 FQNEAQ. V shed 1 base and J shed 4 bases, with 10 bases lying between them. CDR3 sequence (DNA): TGTGCCAGCAGCTTAGTGGGGGCAGGCTATGGCTACACCTTC. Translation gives CASSLVGAGYGYTF. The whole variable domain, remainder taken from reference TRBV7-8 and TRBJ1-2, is GAGVSQSPRYKVAKRGQDVALRCDPISGHVSLFWYQQALGQGPEFLTYFQNEAQLDKSGLPSDRFFAERPEGSVSTLKIQRTQQEDSAVYLCASSLVGAGYGYTFGSGTRLTVV.

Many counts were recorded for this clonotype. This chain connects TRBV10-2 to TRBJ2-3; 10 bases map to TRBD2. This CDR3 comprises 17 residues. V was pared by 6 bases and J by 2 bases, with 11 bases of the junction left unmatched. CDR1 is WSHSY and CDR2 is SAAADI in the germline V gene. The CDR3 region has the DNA TGCGCCAGCAGCGAGGGGCTAGCGGGGGAGATCACAGATACGCAGTATTTT. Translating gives CASSEGLAGEITDTQYF.

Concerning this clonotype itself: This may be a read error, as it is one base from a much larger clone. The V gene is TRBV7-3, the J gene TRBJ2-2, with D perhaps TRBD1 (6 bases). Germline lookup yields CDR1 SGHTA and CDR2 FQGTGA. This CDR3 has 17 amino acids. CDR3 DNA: TGTGCCAGCAGCTCATTCTCGGACAGAGGGAACACCAGGGAGCTGTTTTTT. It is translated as CASSSFSDRGNTRELFF.

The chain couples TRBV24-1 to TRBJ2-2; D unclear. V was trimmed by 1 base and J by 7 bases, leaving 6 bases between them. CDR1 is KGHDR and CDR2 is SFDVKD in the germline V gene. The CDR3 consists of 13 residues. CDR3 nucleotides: TGTGCCACCAGTGATTTAAGGAGCGGGGAGCTGTTTTTT. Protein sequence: CATSDLRSGELFF.

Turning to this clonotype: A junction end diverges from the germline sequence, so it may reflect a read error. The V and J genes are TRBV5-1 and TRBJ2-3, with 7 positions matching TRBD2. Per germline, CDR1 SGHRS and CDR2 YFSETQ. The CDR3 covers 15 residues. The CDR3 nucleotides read TGCGCCGGCAGCTTGGTACTAGCGCGCACAGATACGCAGTATTTT. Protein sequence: CAGSLVLARTDTQYF.

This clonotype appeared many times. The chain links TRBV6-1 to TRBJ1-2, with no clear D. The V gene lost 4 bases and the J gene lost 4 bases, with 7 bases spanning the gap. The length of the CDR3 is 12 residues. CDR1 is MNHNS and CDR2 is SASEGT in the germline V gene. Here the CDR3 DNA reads TGTGCCAGCAGTGGAGAATTCTATGGCTACACCTTC. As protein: CASSGEFYGYTF.

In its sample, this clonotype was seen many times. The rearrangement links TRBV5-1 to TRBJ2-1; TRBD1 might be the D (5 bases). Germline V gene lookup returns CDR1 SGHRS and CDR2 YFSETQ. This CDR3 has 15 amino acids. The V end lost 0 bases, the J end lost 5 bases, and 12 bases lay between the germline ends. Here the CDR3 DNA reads TGCGCCAGCAGCTTGGCCCCAACAGGAAACAATGAGCAGTTCTTC. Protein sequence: CASSLAPTGNNEQFF.

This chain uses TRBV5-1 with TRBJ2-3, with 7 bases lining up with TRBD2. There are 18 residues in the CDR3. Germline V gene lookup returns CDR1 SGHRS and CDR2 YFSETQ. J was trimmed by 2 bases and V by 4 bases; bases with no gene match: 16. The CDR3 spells CASSRWGYRGEPTDTQYF. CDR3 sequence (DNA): TGCGCCAGCAGCCGGTGGGGCTACCGGGGGGAACCCACAGATACGCAGTATTTT.

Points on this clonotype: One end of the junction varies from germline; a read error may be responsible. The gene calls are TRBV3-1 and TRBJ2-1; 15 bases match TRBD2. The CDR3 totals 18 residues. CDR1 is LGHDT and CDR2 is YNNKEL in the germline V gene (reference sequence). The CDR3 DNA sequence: TGTGCCTGCAGTTTAGGGGGACTAGCGGGGGGTAGGTACAATGAGCAGTTCTTC. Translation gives CACSLGGLAGGRYNEQFF.

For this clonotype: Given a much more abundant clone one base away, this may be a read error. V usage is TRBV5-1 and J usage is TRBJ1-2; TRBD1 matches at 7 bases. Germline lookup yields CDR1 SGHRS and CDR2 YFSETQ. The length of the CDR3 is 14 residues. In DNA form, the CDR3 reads TGCGCCAGCAGCTTCGACAGGGTTGACTATGGCTACCCCTTC. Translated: CASSFDRVDYGYPF.

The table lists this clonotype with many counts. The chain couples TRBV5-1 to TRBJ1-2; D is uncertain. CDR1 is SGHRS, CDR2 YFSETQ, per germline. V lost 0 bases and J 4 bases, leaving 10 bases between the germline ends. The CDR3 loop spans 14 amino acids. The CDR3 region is CASSLAVASYGYTF. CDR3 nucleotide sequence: TGCGCCAGCAGCTTGGCGGTTGCTTCCTATGGCTACACCTTC.

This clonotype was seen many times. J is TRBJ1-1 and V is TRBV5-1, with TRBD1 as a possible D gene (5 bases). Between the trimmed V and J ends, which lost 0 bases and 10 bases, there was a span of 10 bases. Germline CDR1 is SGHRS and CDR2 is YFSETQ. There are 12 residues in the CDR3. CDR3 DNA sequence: TGCGCCAGCAGCTTGGGGGGGGAGCGAGCTTTCTTT. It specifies CASSLGGERAFF. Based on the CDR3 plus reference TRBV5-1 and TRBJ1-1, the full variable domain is KAGVTQTPRYLIKTRGQQVTLSCSPISGHRSVSWYQQTPGQGLQFLFEYFSETQRNKGNFPGRFSGRQFSNSRSEMNVSTLELGDSALYLCASSLGGERAFFGQGTRLTVV.

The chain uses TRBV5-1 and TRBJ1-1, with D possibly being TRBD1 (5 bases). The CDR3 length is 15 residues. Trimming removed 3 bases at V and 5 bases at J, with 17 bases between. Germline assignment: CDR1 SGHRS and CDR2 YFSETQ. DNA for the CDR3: TGCGCCAGCAGCTGGGGGGGGGAGAGGAGGACTGAAGCTTTCTTT. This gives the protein CASSWGGERRTEAFF.

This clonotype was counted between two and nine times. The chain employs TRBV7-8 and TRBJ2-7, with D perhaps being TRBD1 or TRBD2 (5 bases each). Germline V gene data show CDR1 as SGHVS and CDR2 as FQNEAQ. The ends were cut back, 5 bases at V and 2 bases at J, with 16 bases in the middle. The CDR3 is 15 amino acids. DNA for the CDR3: TGTGCCAGCAGCCGCGAGGGCTGGGGGACCTACGAGCAGTACTTC. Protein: CASSREGWGTYEQYF.

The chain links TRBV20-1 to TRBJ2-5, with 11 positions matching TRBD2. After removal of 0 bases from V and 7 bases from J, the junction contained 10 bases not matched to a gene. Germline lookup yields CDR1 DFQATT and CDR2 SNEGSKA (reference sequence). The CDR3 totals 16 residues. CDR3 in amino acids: CSARDWVAGGPGTQYF. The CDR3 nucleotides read TGCAGTGCTAGAGATTGGGTAGCGGGGGGGCCTGGGACCCAGTACTTC.

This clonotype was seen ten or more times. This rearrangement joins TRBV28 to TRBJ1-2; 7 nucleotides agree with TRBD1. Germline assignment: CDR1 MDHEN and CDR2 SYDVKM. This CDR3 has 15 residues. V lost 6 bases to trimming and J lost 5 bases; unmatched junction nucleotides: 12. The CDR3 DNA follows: TGTGCCAGCAGACCGACAGGGCGTGACTTTTATGGCTACACCTTC. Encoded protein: CASRPTGRDFYGYTF.

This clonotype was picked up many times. CDR3 nucleotide sequence: TGCAGTGCTAGGGAATCCGGGACAAAAGCTTTCTTT. This codes for CSARESGTKAFF. The chain couples TRBV20-1 to TRBJ1-1, with a possible D match to TRBD1 (6 bases). Trimming cost V 3 bases and J 9 bases, with 14 bases left between them. Germline V CDR1 and CDR2: DFQATT, SNEGSKA (reference sequence). The CDR3 is 12 amino acids.

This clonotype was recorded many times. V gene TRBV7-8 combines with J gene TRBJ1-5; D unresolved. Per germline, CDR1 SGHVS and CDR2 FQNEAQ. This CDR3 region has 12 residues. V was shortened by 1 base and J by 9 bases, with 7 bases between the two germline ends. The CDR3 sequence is CASSLVGGPQHF. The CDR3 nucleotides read TGTGCCAGCAGCTTAGTCGGTGGGCCCCAGCATTTT. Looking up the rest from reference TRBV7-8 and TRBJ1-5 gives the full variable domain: GAGVSQSPRYKVAKRGQDVALRCDPISGHVSLFWYQQALGQGPEFLTYFQNEAQLDKSGLPSDRFFAERPEGSVSTLKIQRTQQEDSAVYLCASSLVGGPQHFGDGTRLSIL.

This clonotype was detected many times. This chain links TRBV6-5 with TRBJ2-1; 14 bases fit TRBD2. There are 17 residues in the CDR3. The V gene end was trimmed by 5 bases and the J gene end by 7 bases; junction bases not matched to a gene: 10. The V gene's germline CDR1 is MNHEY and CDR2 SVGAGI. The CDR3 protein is CASSRSRLAGGGNEQFF. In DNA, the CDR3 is TGTGCCAGCAGTCGTTCCCGACTAGCGGGGGGGGGAAATGAGCAGTTCTTC.

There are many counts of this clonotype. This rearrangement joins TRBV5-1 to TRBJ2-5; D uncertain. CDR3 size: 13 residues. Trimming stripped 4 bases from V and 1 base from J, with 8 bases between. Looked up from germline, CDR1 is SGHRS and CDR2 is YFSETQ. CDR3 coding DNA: TGCGCCAGCAGCGGCGCTGGCCAAGAGACCCAGTACTTC. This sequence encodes CASSGAGQETQYF. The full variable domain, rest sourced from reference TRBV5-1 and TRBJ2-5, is KAGVTQTPRYLIKTRGQQVTLSCSPISGHRSVSWYQQTPGQGLQFLFEYFSETQRNKGNFPGRFSGRQFSNSRSEMNVSTLELGDSALYLCASSGAGQETQYFGPGTRLLVL.

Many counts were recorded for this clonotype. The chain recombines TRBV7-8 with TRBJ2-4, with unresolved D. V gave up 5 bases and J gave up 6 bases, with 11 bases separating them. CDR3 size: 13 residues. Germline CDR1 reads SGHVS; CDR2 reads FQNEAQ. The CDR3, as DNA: TGTGCCAGCAGCCTAACGGGTTCAAACATTCAGTACTTC. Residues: CASSLTGSNIQYF.

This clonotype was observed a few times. In DNA form, the CDR3 reads TGTGCCAGCAGCTTTCCAAGCGGCGGTAGCTCCTACAATGAGCAGTTCTTC. This encodes CASSFPSGGSSYNEQFF. This chain links TRBV11-2 with TRBJ2-1; D is perhaps TRBD2 (5 bases). The CDR3 spans 17 residues. CDR1 and CDR2 (germline): SGHAT, FQNNGV. V lost 3 bases to trimming and J lost 0 bases, with 15 bases between them. The whole variable domain, filled in from reference TRBV11-2 and TRBJ2-1, reads EAGVAQSPRYKIIEKRQSVAFWCNPISGHATLYWYQQILGQGPKLLIQFQNNGVVDDSQLPKDRFSAERLKGVDSTLKIQPAKLEDSAVYLCASSFPSGGSSYNEQFFGPGTRLTVL.

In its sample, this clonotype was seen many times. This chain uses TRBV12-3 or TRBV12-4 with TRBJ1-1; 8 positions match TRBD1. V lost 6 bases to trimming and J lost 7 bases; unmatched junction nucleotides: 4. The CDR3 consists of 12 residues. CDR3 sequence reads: CASSTGGGEAFF. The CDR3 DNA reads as TGTGCCAGCAGCACAGGGGGGGGTGAAGCTTTCTTT.

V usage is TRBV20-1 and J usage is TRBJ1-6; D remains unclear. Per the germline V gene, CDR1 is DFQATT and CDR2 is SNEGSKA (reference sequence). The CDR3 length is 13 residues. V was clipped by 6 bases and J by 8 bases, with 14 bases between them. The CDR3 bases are TGCAGTGCCCCCGAGGCAGAGTATTCACCCCTCCACTTT. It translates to CSAPEAEYSPLHF.

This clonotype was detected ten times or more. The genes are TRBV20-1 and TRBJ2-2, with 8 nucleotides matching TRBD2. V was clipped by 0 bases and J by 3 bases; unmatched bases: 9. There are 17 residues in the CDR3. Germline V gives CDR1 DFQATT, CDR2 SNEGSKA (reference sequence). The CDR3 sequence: CSARDPLRGGYTGELFF. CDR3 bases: TGCAGTGCTAGAGATCCCCTCCGGGGGGGGTACACCGGGGAGCTGTTTTTT.

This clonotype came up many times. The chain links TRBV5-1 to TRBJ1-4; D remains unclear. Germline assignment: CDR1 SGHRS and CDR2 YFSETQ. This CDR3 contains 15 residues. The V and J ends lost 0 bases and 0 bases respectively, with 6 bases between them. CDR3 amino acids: CASSLVPATNEKLFF. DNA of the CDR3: TGCGCCAGCAGCTTGGTTCCAGCAACTAATGAAAAACTGTTTTTT.

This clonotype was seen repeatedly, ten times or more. CDR3 sequence: CASTSTRRERNYGYTF. The DNA for the CDR3 is TGTGCCAGCACCAGCACCCGCAGGGAAAGAAACTATGGCTACACCTTC. The J gene is TRBJ1-2, the V gene TRBV7-9; D is perhaps TRBD1 (5 bases). CDR3 size: 16 residues. Germline V gene data show CDR1 as SEHNR and CDR2 as FQNEAQ (reference sequence). V was clipped by 7 bases and J by 2 bases, with 20 bases between them.

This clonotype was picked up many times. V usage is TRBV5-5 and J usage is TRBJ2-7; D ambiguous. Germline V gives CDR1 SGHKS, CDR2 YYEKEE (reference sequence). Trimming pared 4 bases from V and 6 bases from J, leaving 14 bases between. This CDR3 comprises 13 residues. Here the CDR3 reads CASSGKDSAEQYF. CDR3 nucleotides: TGTGCCAGCAGCGGAAAGGATTCGGCCGAGCAGTACTTC.

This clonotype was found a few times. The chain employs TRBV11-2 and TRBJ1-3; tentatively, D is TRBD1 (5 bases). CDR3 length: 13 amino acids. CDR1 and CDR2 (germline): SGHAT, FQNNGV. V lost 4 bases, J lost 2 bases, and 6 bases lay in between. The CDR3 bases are TGTGCCAGCAGCTCAGGGACTGGAAACACCATATATTTT. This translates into CASSSGTGNTIYF.

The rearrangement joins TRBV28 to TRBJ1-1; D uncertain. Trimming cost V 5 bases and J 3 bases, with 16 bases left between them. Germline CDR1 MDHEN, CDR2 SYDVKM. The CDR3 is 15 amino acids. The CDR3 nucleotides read TGTGCCAGCAGTCTAAACCGGCCGCAGGACACTGAAGCTTTCTTT. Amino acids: CASSLNRPQDTEAFF.